This T cell receptor beta chain was identified during a study of TIL therapy for anti-PD-1-resistant metastatic lung cancer. Overall study: Median patient age was about 50, ranging 38-75 years. Four tumors were EGFR-mutant and two were ALK-rearranged. Tumors carried a median about 1.5 non-synonymous mutations per megabase.

Time point defined: pre-treatment sample, taken before nivolumab and TIL therapy. Sequencing used immunoSEQ v3. Method: immunoSEQ multiplex PCR; TCRdb's copy keeps in-frame clones and lacks some. The sample lists about 60,000 clones, under 75% seen once, with approximately 7% in the top ten. CDR1 is SGHDT, CDR2 YYEEEE, per germline. Deletions cut 0 bases from V and 3 bases from J, with 10 bases between. This CDR3 region has 15 residues. This sequence originates from a person aged 25 to 85 with non-small cell lung cancer. The sample in question was blood, obtained at baseline. The rearrangement uses TRBV5-6 and TRBJ2-1; D is uncertain. Written as DNA, the CDR3 is TGTGCCAGCAGCTTGGAATTCAACTACTACAATGAGCAGTTCTTC. Residues: CASSLEFNYYNEQFF.